This T cell receptor beta chain was sequenced for a study of shared clonotypes between healthy human individuals. On the study more broadly: Donors, aged 18 to 49, were two women and a few men. Overall study findings and caveats: Naive subsets, compared against memory subsets, generally had larger estimated richness values.

With respect to this clone: The antigen is undetermined.

Per the germline V gene, CDR1 is SGHRS and CDR2 is YFSETQ. The CDR3 covers 16 residues. The germline V and J ends were trimmed by 4 bases and 2 bases, with 16 bases remaining between them. Libraries were prepared by immunoSEQ multiplex PCR; TCRdb keeps only in-frame clonotypes and omits some of them. Found here are 2 million to 3 million clones, approximately 93% of them singletons; the top ten hold around 0.37%. The V call is TRBV5-1, the J call TRBJ2-1; D is possibly TRBD1 or TRBD2 (7 bases each). The source of this sequence is a man between 18 and 35 years old in good health. Some clones in this sample may be carry-over from other donors' samples. Sequenced input: naive CD4+ T cells from PBMCs. Described subset: CD45RA+ positively selected. In DNA form, the CDR3 reads TGCGCCAGCAGCGTAGGGGGCGGGAGCACCTACAATGAGCAGTTCTTC. Amino acids: CASSVGGGSTYNEQFF.